The rows below give T cell receptor beta chains drawn from one sample of a study of PD-1 blockade in classical Hodgkin lymphoma. Repertoires were generated with immunoSEQ multiplex PCR, while TCRdb's copy carries only in-frame clones and drops some. The repertoire holds approximately 160,000 clones, with about 78% as singletons. Source: peripheral blood mononuclear cells (PBMCs), taken before the second cycle of nivolumab. The source of these receptors is a human donor with classical Hodgkin lymphoma. The conserved cysteine and the conserved F or W are not part of the CDR3 here. The order of the fields is J gene, V gene, CDR3 protein.

TRBJ2-5,TRBV12-1,ASSFAGQFQETQY
TRBJ1-1,TRBV5-4,ASSSRMRMNTEAF
TRBJ1-2,TRBV5-6,ASSLPGAPYGYT
TRBJ1-1,TRBV19,ASSRAGNTEAF
TRBJ2-1,TRBV7-6,ASSNYNEQF
TRBJ2-5,TRBV5-4,ASSFGVETQY
TRBJ2-7,TRBV6-6,ASRTFPGVYEQY
TRBJ2-1,TRBV11-2,ASSSPGQGALVEQF
TRBJ2-7,TRBV28,ASSLSKTVYEQY
TRBJ2-7,TRBV6-5,ASSYRGTGRAYEQY
TRBJ1-1,TRBV7-2,ASTPWGQNTEAF
TRBJ2-7,TRBV30,AWSAPPGARTYEQY
TRBJ1-1,TRBV6-5,ASSYSRLTEAF
TRBJ2-1,TRBV19,ASKGLAFYNEQF
TRBJ2-2,TRBV5-1,ASSFPGTENTGELF
TRBJ1-5,TRBV19,TSSIGRFYSNQPQH
TRBJ1-1,TRBV18,ASSPGQGRGKTEAF
TRBJ2-7,TRBV29-1,SVVPPGPQHEQY
TRBJ1-1,TRBV9,ASSPDRASEAF
TRBJ2-5,TRBV11-3,ASSQWGKQETQY
TRBJ1-2,TRBV6-5,ASSYILTGNPYGYT
TRBJ1-2,TRBV6-5,ASSSQRQGNGGYT
TRBJ1-6,TRBV9,ASSVLPTAQGDNSPLH
TRBJ2-1,TRBV13,ASSNGATNNEQF
TRBJ1-2,TRBV6-5,ASSRGSSYGYT
TRBJ2-3,TRBV2,ASRLQPGQGTDTQY
TRBJ1-2,TRBV27,ASSAGTGGANYGYT
TRBJ1-5,TRBV6-5,ASRTSTLPGQPQH
TRBJ2-1,TRBV6-5,ASRLGGASYNEQF
TRBJ1-2,TRBV6-5,AIRDRAVEGYT
TRBJ2-1,TRBV11-2,ASSPLGVRVSYNEQF
TRBJ2-5,TRBV7-8,ASSLAVGVTGVWRVPETQY
TRBJ2-2,TRBV5-4,ASSATSGGAGELF
TRBJ2-3,TRBV28,ASSLGTGGTDTQY
TRBJ2-1,TRBV6-5,ASRGTSGLNEQF
TRBJ1-1,TRBV18,ASSFRGQGRFNTEAF
TRBJ2-7,TRBV9,ASSVATIEGAGTYEQY
TRBJ2-2,TRBV6-6,ASSYSGEDGELF
TRBJ1-2,TRBV5-4,ASSLQVGHRGYT
TRBJ2-1,TRBV4-3,ASSQEDQGWDNEQF